This TCR beta chain originates from a study of identical twins. Overall study results and limits: For zero-insertion analyses, partial confounding could come from invariant MAIT and iNKT cells. Alpha sequences out of frame and shared by twins had excess low generation probability. Less excess twin sharing appeared in beta out-of-frame sequences.

Concerning this clonotype: Its matching antigen is unknown.

TCRdb analysed the 5' RACE reads with MiXCR anew, one entry per CDR3 protein. The sample lists roughly 1.6 million distinct CDR3 sequences; less than 40% were seen once. The CDR3 is 17 residues long. The germline CDR1 and CDR2 sequences are DFQATT and SNEGSKA (reference sequence). V lost 0 bases to trimming and J lost 6 bases; unmatched junction nucleotides: 14. This receptor was taken from a newborn girl in good health. The sample was cord blood. This chain uses TRBV20-1 with TRBJ2-1; 7 nucleotides match TRBD1. CDR3 amino acids: CSARDPVGRGSGNEQFF. CDR3 bases: TGCAGTGCTAGAGATCCGGTAGGCAGGGGGAGTGGCAATGAGCAGTTCTTC.